The present T cell receptor (beta chain) was sequenced within a study of technical replicates of blood from several donors. TCRdb's copy holds only in-frame clones and misses some; the assay was immunoSEQ multiplex PCR. The table lists more than 65,000 clones, roughly 90% of them singletons. This receptor was obtained from a human donor in good health. The sample comprised T cells isolated from PBMCs.

The chain's CDR3 is CASSLIAGELFF. The CDR3 DNA follows: TGTGCCAGCAGCTTGATAGCCGGGGAGCTGTTTTTT. The chain recombines TRBV5-4 with TRBJ2-2; D is uncertain. Germline values: CDR1 SGHNT, CDR2 YYREEE (reference sequence). The CDR3 extends over 12 amino acids. Trimming took off 1 base at V and 6 bases at J, with 4 bases between the two ends.